This is a list of T cell receptor beta chains from one sample in a study of T cells in Graves' hyperthyroidism and ophthalmopathy. TCRdb recomputed calls from the multiplex PCR reads with MiXCR, one row per CDR3 protein. The data hold 540,000 or so distinct CDR3 sequences, with approximately 15% observed a single time. The sample consisted of blood. The origin of the receptors is a woman aged 25 to 45 with Graves' hyperthyroidism. Both conserved end residues are part of each CDR3. The D gene is left open where the match is weak. Size is omitted from some rows. Given values are once, few, many or a class for expanded clones.

clone_size	j_call	d_call	v_call	cdr3_nt	cdr3_aa
many	TRBJ2-4	-	TRBV2	TGTGCCAGCAGCCAAGGGTTAGCGGAAGCCAAAAACATTCAGTACTTC	CASSQGLAEAKNIQYF
many	TRBJ2-7	TRBD2	TRBV12-3/TRBV12-4	TGTGCCAGCAGCCTAATACTAGCGGGAGCCGGGGAGCAGTACTTC	CASSLILAGAGEQYF
many	TRBJ2-7	-	TRBV6-1	TGTGCCAGCAGTCCGCACAGTCCCGGGACGGACTACGAGCAGTACTTC	CASSPHSPGTDYEQYF
many	TRBJ2-1	-	TRBV20-1	TGCAGTGCTAAGAATACAGGGCCACTACACAATGAGCAGTTCTTC	CSAKNTGPLHNEQFF
many	TRBJ2-1	-	TRBV3-1	TGTGCCAGCAGCCAAGATTTGGGAAACAATGAGCAGTTCTTC	CASSQDLGNNEQFF
many	TRBJ1-5	-	TRBV28	TGTGCCAGCAGTTTGGTTGGAGTCGATCAGCCCCAGCATTTT	CASSLVGVDQPQHF
-	TRBJ2-7	TRBD1	TRBV13	TGTGCCAGCAGCTGGCCGGGACAGGGTCTCTACGAGCAGTACTTC	CASSWPGQGLYEQYF
many	TRBJ2-1	-	TRBV6-2/TRBV6-3	TGTGCCAGCAGTTACTCGATGCGGACAGTGGGAGTAGACTCCTACAATGAGCAGTTCTTC	CASSYSMRTVGVDSYNEQFF
-	TRBJ2-7	TRBD2	TRBV10-1	TGCGCCAGCAGTGATGGGGGTCGCGGGAGGGCCAACGAGCAGTACTTC	CASSDGGRGRANEQYF
many	TRBJ1-1	-	TRBV5-1	TGCGCCAGCAGCTTGGATAGGGGAAGTACTGAAGCTTTCTTT	CASSLDRGSTEAFF
-	TRBJ1-4	-	TRBV27	TGTGCCAGCAGCCTCGCGGGGGGGGCTAATGAAAAACTGTTTTTT	CASSLAGGANEKLFF
many	TRBJ1-6	-	TRBV6-1	TGTGCCAGCAGTGAATTGGAAAACAATTCACCCCTCCACTTT	CASSELENNSPLHF
-	TRBJ2-2	TRBD2	TRBV24-1	TGTGCCACCAGTGATTTATGGGCTAGCGGGGACACCGGGGAGCTGTTTTTT	CATSDLWASGDTGELFF
few	TRBJ1-4	-	TRBV20-1	TGCAGTGCTAGTCAGCCAGGCTATAATGAAAAACTGTTTTTT	CSASQPGYNEKLFF
many	TRBJ1-6	TRBD1	TRBV5-1	TGCGCCAGCAGCACCGGGACAGGAGCGTCACCCCTCCACTTT	CASSTGTGASPLHF
many	TRBJ2-7	-	TRBV3-1	TGTGCCAGCAGTTCAGACATGAGCTCCTACGAGCAGTACTTC	CASSSDMSSYEQYF
-	TRBJ2-7	-	TRBV7-3	TGTGCCAGCAGCTTGGGGTTTCCAGTAAGCTACAATGAGCAGTACTTC	CASSLGFPVSYNEQYF
-	TRBJ2-7	-	TRBV4-1	TGCGCCAGCAGCCAAGATCCAGGGACTTCTTACGAGCAGTACTTC	CASSQDPGTSYEQYF
few	TRBJ1-5	TRBD1	TRBV24-1	TGTGCCACCAGTGAAAGCGGACAGGGAAGCAATCAGCCCCAGCATTTT	CATSESGQGSNQPQHF
many	TRBJ2-3	-	TRBV11-2	TGTGCCAGCAGCTGGGGATACAGTTTAGACTTCGCGGATACGCAGTATTTT	CASSWGYSLDFADTQYF
many	TRBJ1-5	TRBD1	TRBV28	TGTGCCAGCAGTTTAGGGACAGGGGAAGGTCAGCCCCAGCATTTT	CASSLGTGEGQPQHF
many	TRBJ2-7	-	TRBV7-9	TGTGCCAGCAGCTTCCGGGACACGGAATCCTACGAGCAGTACTTC	CASSFRDTESYEQYF
few	TRBJ1-5	TRBD1	TRBV20-1	TGCAGTGCTGGAGAATCCAGGGGGCCTCAGCCCCAGCATTTT	CSAGESRGPQPQHF
-	TRBJ1-1	-	TRBV4-1	TGCGCCAGCAGCCACTCCATTGTCAGGGGAAGAATGAACACTGAAGCTTTCTTT	CASSHSIVRGRMNTEAFF
-	TRBJ1-4	-	TRBV3-1	TGTGCCAGCACCGCGAGAGGGGGAGATGAAAAACTGTTTTTT	CASTARGGDEKLFF
few	TRBJ2-2	-	TRBV5-1	TGCGCCAGCAGCTTGGTTCCGCGGGATCCTCGGGGAACCGGGGAGCTGTTTTTT	CASSLVPRDPRGTGELFF
many	TRBJ2-5	-	TRBV7-8	TGTGCCAGCAGCTCCCCCATGCGGGCGTACCAAGAGACCCAGTACTTC	CASSSPMRAYQETQYF
-	TRBJ1-2	-	TRBV18	TGTGCCAGCTCACCACCGGATTATTACTATGGCTACACCTTC	CASSPPDYYYGYTF
many	TRBJ2-7	-	TRBV27	TGTGCCAGCAGTTTATCTCACAGCTCCTACGAGCAGTACTTC	CASSLSHSSYEQYF
-	TRBJ1-5	-	TRBV6-1	TGTGCCAGCAGTGACAGGGCTGGGCAGCCCCAGCATTTT	CASSDRAGQPQHF
many	TRBJ2-1	TRBD2	TRBV12-3/TRBV12-4	TGTGCCAGCAGCGTTAAGAGCGGGAGACCCCAAGAGCAGTTCTTC	CASSVKSGRPQEQFF
-	TRBJ2-3	-	TRBV10-3	TGTGCCATCGGACGACTAGAATCGGGAGTTGGGGATACGCAGTATTTT	CAIGRLESGVGDTQYF
few	TRBJ2-5	TRBD1	TRBV2	TGTGCCAGCAGACCCGGGACAGGGGGCTGGGAGACCCAGTACTTC	CASRPGTGGWETQYF
-	TRBJ2-7	-	TRBV12-5	TGTGCTAGTGGTCCCAGCGGATCCACCTACGAGCAGTACTTC	CASGPSGSTYEQYF
many	TRBJ2-5	TRBD1	TRBV11-2	TGTGCCAGCAGCCAACTCAGGGGGCTCCAAGAGACCCAGTACTTC	CASSQLRGLQETQYF
many	TRBJ1-5	TRBD1	TRBV6-1	TGTGCCAGTACCGACAGGGGTTTTGGTGGCAATCAGCCCCAGCATTTT	CASTDRGFGGNQPQHF
many	TRBJ1-1	TRBD1	TRBV5-5	TGTGCCAGCAGTAGCCGGGACAGTAACACTGAAGCTTTCTTT	CASSSRDSNTEAFF
-	TRBJ1-1	-	TRBV18	TGTGCCAGCTCACCACCGTCCACCATCGAAGCTTTCTTT	CASSPPSTIEAFF
few	TRBJ2-7	-	TRBV14	TGTGCCAGCAGCCACGGCCGGTACGAGCAGTACTTC	CASSHGRYEQYF
-	TRBJ1-5	-	TRBV19	TGTGCCAGTCGGATCGGGGTAAGTCAGCCCCAGCATTTT	CASRIGVSQPQHF
-	TRBJ2-1	TRBD1	TRBV7-6	TGTGCCAGCAGCTTAGGCTTTAGGGGGCGCGTGAATGAGCAGTTCTTC	CASSLGFRGRVNEQFF
few	TRBJ2-1	TRBD1	TRBV7-2	TGTGCCAGCAGCTCAGGACAGGGGTCTTACAATGAGCAGTTCTTC	CASSSGQGSYNEQFF
-	TRBJ1-6	TRBD1	TRBV29-1	TGCAGCGTTAAAGTTGGACAGGGTGTCAATTCACCCCTCCACTTT	CSVKVGQGVNSPLHF
once	TRBJ2-2	-	TRBV20-1	TGCAGTGCTAGAGGCCCCGGGGGGCTGTTTTTT	CSARGPGGLFF
many	TRBJ2-3	-	TRBV2	TGTGCCAGCAGCGTCTACTACACAGATACGCAGTATTTT	CASSVYYTDTQYF
few	TRBJ2-2	-	TRBV9	TGTGCCAGCAGCGTAAGAATTAGAAGGGACCGCAGTCCGGGGGACACCGGGGAGCTGTTTTTT	CASSVRIRRDRSPGDTGELFF
few	TRBJ2-7	-	TRBV7-6	TGTGCCAGCAGTTTAAGCCTAGAAAGGTCCTACGAGCAGTACTTC	CASSLSLERSYEQYF
many	TRBJ1-2	-	TRBV6-1	TGTGCCAGCAGTAAAGACAGTTTCTCCCACACCTTC	CASSKDSFSHTF
few	TRBJ2-5	-	TRBV9	TGTGCCAGCAGCGTAGGAGGGGGGGAGGAAGAGACCCAGTACTTC	CASSVGGGEEETQYF
many	TRBJ1-1	TRBD1	TRBV6-2/TRBV6-3	TGTGCCAGCAGTTCCGGGACAGCGTATCCGTTTGCTTTCTTT	CASSSGTAYPFAFF
many	TRBJ2-7	-	TRBV6-1	TGTGCCAGCAGACCCGCCACTGCCTCCTACGAGCAGTACTTC	CASRPATASYEQYF
many	TRBJ2-7	-	TRBV10-3	TGTGCCATCAGTGGAGGGGGGGGCTCCTACGAGCAGTACTTC	CAISGGGGSYEQYF
many	TRBJ2-7	-	TRBV9	TGTGCCAGCAGCGGGGGGAAATCCTACGAGCAGTACTTC	CASSGGKSYEQYF
once	TRBJ1-4	-	TRBV4-2	TGTGCCAGCAGCCATGATCGGGTCTGGGGGCTAGATGAAAAACTGTTTTTT	CASSHDRVWGLDEKLFF
few	TRBJ2-7	-	TRBV27	TGTGCCACCTCCGCGGACGGATACGAGCAGTACTTC	CATSADGYEQYF
-	TRBJ1-1	-	TRBV10-3	TGTGCCATCAGGTTACAGGGAAACGCTGAAGCTTTCTTT	CAIRLQGNAEAFF
-	TRBJ1-5	-	TRBV13	TGTGCCAGCAGCTTATATCAATCCGATCAGCCCCAGCATTTT	CASSLYQSDQPQHF
many	TRBJ2-7	-	TRBV20-1	TGCAGTGCTTCGCCCCGGCTAGCAGCCCCTCAGCAGTACTTC	CSASPRLAAPQQYF